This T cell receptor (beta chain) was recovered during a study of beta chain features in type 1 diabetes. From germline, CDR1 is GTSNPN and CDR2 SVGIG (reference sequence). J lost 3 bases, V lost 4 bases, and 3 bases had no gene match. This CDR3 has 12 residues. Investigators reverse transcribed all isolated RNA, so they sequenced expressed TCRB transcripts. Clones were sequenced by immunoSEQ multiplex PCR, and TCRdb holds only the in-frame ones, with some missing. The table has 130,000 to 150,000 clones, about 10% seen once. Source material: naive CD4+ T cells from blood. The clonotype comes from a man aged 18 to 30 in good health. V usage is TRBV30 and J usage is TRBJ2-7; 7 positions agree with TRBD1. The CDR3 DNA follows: TGTGCCTGGACGAGACAGGGCTACGAGCAGTACTTC. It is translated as CAWTRQGYEQYF.